This is a list of T cell receptor beta chains from one sample in a study of T cells in Graves' hyperthyroidism and ophthalmopathy. TCRdb ran MiXCR on the multiplex PCR reads and lists one entry per CDR3 protein. The sample consists of around 350,000 distinct CDR3 sequences, about a fifth of them appearing once. The material sequenced was blood. These receptors originate from a woman under 30 with Graves' hyperthyroidism. Both conserved end residues are part of each CDR3. A D gene is named only where the DNA matches it firmly. Size tells how often a clone was seen (once, few, many) or the class of an expanded clone, and some rows leave it out.

abundance: .
d_gene: .
j_gene: TRBJ1-6
v_gene: TRBV3-1
CDR3aa: CASSQVSQEGPPLHF
CDR3nt: TGTGCCAGCAGCCAAGTGAGTCAGGAAGGGCCACCCCTCCACTTT

abundance: many
d_gene: TRBD1
j_gene: TRBJ1-3
v_gene: TRBV4-1
CDR3aa: CASSQPSRGNTIYF
CDR3nt: TGCGCCAGCAGCCAACCCTCCAGGGGGAACACCATATATTTT

abundance: .
d_gene: .
j_gene: TRBJ2-7
v_gene: TRBV2
CDR3aa: CASSYSTQTYEQYF
CDR3nt: TGTGCCAGCAGTTACTCGACACAAACCTACGAGCAGTACTTC

abundance: many
d_gene: .
j_gene: TRBJ1-1
v_gene: TRBV7-8
CDR3aa: CASSSYRRSEAFF
CDR3nt: TGTGCCAGCAGCTCATACCGGAGGTCAGAAGCTTTCTTT

abundance: many
d_gene: .
j_gene: TRBJ1-5
v_gene: TRBV19
CDR3aa: CASSIDLIGTRQPQHF
CDR3nt: TGTGCCAGTAGTATAGATCTAATCGGGACACGACAGCCCCAGCATTTT

abundance: .
d_gene: .
j_gene: TRBJ2-5
v_gene: TRBV20-1
CDR3aa: CSANGGAGETQYF
CDR3nt: TGCAGTGCTAATGGGGGGGCCGGGGAGACCCAGTACTTC

abundance: .
d_gene: .
j_gene: TRBJ2-7
v_gene: TRBV28
CDR3aa: CASSLSSVPYEQYF
CDR3nt: TGTGCCAGCAGTTTATCCTCAGTGCCCTACGAGCAGTACTTC

abundance: few
d_gene: .
j_gene: TRBJ1-5
v_gene: TRBV13
CDR3aa: CASSLGGENQPQHF
CDR3nt: TGTGCCAGCAGCTTGGGCGGGGAAAATCAGCCCCAGCATTTT

abundance: many
d_gene: .
j_gene: TRBJ1-5
v_gene: TRBV6-5
CDR3aa: CASSITKNSNQPQHF
CDR3nt: TGTGCCAGCAGTATTACCAAGAATAGCAATCAGCCCCAGCATTTT

abundance: many
d_gene: TRBD1
j_gene: TRBJ1-1
v_gene: TRBV5-5
CDR3aa: CASSLGDRAGTEAFF
CDR3nt: TGTGCCAGCAGCTTGGGGGACAGGGCTGGCACTGAAGCTTTCTTT

abundance: .
d_gene: .
j_gene: TRBJ1-2
v_gene: TRBV4-1
CDR3aa: CASSPRPSGGLNYGYTF
CDR3nt: TGCGCCAGCAGCCCTCGCCCCTCGGGGGGCCTGAACTATGGCTACACCTTC